A selection of T cell receptor beta chains follows, all from one sample in a study of blood T cell repertoires in COVID-19. Repertoires were generated with immunoSEQ multiplex PCR, while TCRdb's copy carries only in-frame clones and drops some. In the table there are roughly 16,000 clones, approximately 80% of which are singletons. Sequences were obtained from peripheral blood. The receptors derive from a man older than 75 with active COVID-19. CDR3s include the opening cysteine and the closing phenylalanine or tryptophan. The D gene is left open where the match is weak. Only part of the rows carry a size: once, few, many, or a class if the clone is expanded.

TRBD2 | once | TRBJ2-1 | TRBV5-4 | TGTGCCAGCAGCCCCGGACTAGCGGCCAATGAGCAGTTCTTC | CASSPGLAANEQFF
TRBD1 | once | TRBJ1-2 | TRBV5-4 | TGTGCCAGCAGCCCACGACAGGGAGTTGCGTATGGCTACACCTTC | CASSPRQGVAYGYTF
TRBD2 | NA | TRBJ2-7 | TRBV3-1/TRBV3-2 | TGTGCCAGCAGCGATTCACTAGCGGGAGGCTACGAGCAGTACTTC | CASSDSLAGGYEQYF
NA | NA | TRBJ2-2 | TRBV2 | TGTGCCAGCAGCGTACAGGGAATTAAGAACACCGGGGAGCTGTTTTTT | CASSVQGIKNTGELFF
NA | NA | TRBJ1-5 | TRBV2 | TGTGCCAGCAGTGCAGGGCAAACTCAGCCCCAGCATTTT | CASSAGQTQPQHF
TRBD1 | NA | TRBJ1-2 | TRBV23-1 | TGCGCCAGCAGTCAACCCCCCCGGACAGGCAACTATGGCTACACCTTC | CASSQPPRTGNYGYTF
NA | NA | TRBJ2-1 | TRBV5-8 | TGTGCCAGCAGCCTAGGACTATTTTCCTACAATGAGCAGTTCTTC | CASSLGLFSYNEQFF
NA | NA | TRBJ1-1 | TRBV18 | TGTGCCAGCTCACCGAGGACAGAGAACACTGAAGCTTTCTTT | CASSPRTENTEAFF
NA | NA | TRBJ2-7 | TRBV5-5 | TGTGCCAGCAGCACGGACTTGTACGAGCAGTACTTC | CASSTDLYEQYF
TRBD1 | once | TRBJ2-7 | TRBV7-2 | TGTGCCAGCAGCTTCGGACAGGGGGGCGGCGAGCAGTACTTC | CASSFGQGGGEQYF
TRBD2 | NA | TRBJ2-1 | TRBV18 | TGTGCCAGCTCACCACAGGTAGCGGGAGGGACTGAGCAGTTCTTC | CASSPQVAGGTEQFF
NA | NA | TRBJ1-4 | TRBV12-3/TRBV12-4 | TGTGCCAGCAGTTTATCAGAAAAACTGTTTTTT | CASSLSEKLFF
NA | NA | TRBJ1-1 | TRBV12-3/TRBV12-4 | TGTGCCAGCAGTTTAAGTTCGGGGGGGCCGGCTTTCTTT | CASSLSSGGPAFF
NA | NA | TRBJ2-7 | TRBV28 | TGTGCCAGCAGTTACGGGACTCCCCCCGAGCAGTACTTC | CASSYGTPPEQYF
NA | NA | TRBJ2-2 | TRBV3-1/TRBV3-2 | TGTGCCAGCAGCCGGACTCTGGACGTGGCCGGGGAGCTGTTTTTT | CASSRTLDVAGELFF
TRBD1 | NA | TRBJ2-7 | TRBV11-2 | TGTGCCAGCAGCTTACCCGGGACAGGGATATACGAGCAGTACTTC | CASSLPGTGIYEQYF
NA | NA | TRBJ1-5 | TRBV28 | TGTGCCAGCAGTTCACTTCAGGTCACGGATAGCAATCAGCCCCAGCATTTT | CASSSLQVTDSNQPQHF
TRBD2 | NA | TRBJ2-1 | TRBV11-2 | TGTGCCAGCAGCTCATATCCGGGACTAGCCCCCAATGAGCAGTTCTTC | CASSSYPGLAPNEQFF
TRBD2 | NA | TRBJ2-3 | TRBV28 | TGTGCCAGCAGACTAGCGGGATCGGGGGGAGATACGCAGTATTTT | CASRLAGSGGDTQYF
TRBD2 | NA | TRBJ2-1 | TRBV5-1 | TGCGCCAGCAGCTTGGCCCCACTAGCGGGAGGGCGCAATGAGCAGTTCTTC | CASSLAPLAGGRNEQFF
NA | NA | TRBJ2-1 | TRBV4-1 | TGCGCCAGCAGCCAAGTTGACAGGCTAAATGAGCAGTTCTTC | CASSQVDRLNEQFF
NA | NA | TRBJ1-2 | TRBV18 | TGTGCCAGCTCAGGCGGGGCGGTCTATGGCTACACCTTC | CASSGGAVYGYTF
TRBD2 | NA | TRBJ2-2 | TRBV10-1 | TGCGCCAGCAGCCAAGGGTCTAGCGGGCCCACCGGGGAGCTGTTTTTT | CASSQGSSGPTGELFF
TRBD2 | NA | TRBJ2-7 | TRBV7-2 | TGTGCCAGCAGCCAGCGGACTAGCGGGAGGGATGGGAACGAGCAGTACTTC | CASSQRTSGRDGNEQYF
TRBD1 | NA | TRBJ2-3 | TRBV10-3 | TGTGCCATCAGTGGGACAGGGGGCACAGATACGCAGTATTTT | CAISGTGGTDTQYF
TRBD2 | NA | TRBJ2-1 | TRBV6-6 | TGTGCCAGCAAACGAGCGGGAGACGTTTCCTACAATGAGCAGTTCTTC | CASKRAGDVSYNEQFF
TRBD2 | NA | TRBJ2-5 | TRBV6-6 | TGTGCCAGCACCTACGGGACTAGCGGGAGGGAGACCCAGTACTTC | CASTYGTSGRETQYF
TRBD2 | NA | TRBJ2-7 | TRBV7-9 | TGTGCCAGCAGCTTTTTCCGAACTAGCGGATCTCCCTACGAGCAGTACTTC | CASSFFRTSGSPYEQYF
TRBD2 | NA | TRBJ2-2 | TRBV28 | TGTGCCAGCATCGGGCGGGAGAGGAACACCGGGGAGCTGTTTTTT | CASIGRERNTGELFF
TRBD1 | NA | TRBJ2-1 | TRBV5-1 | TGCGCCAGCAGCCAGGGACAGACCTTCGGGAATGAGCAGTTCTTC | CASSQGQTFGNEQFF
NA | NA | TRBJ2-5 | TRBV19 | TGTGCCAGTAGTATAGGGGGCCCCGCTGCTCAAGAGACCCAGTACTTC | CASSIGGPAAQETQYF
TRBD2 | NA | TRBJ2-2 | TRBV28 | TGTGCCAGCAGTCTGACTAGCGGGAGGACCGGGGAGCTGTTTTTT | CASSLTSGRTGELFF
TRBD1 | NA | TRBJ2-2 | TRBV5-6 | TGTGCCAGCAGCTTAACAGGGGTGAACACCGGGGAGCTGTTTTTT | CASSLTGVNTGELFF
NA | once | TRBJ2-2 | TRBV15 | TGTGCCACTACACAGGGCCCGAACACCGGGGAGCTGTTTTTT | CATTQGPNTGELFF
NA | NA | TRBJ2-3 | TRBV21-1 | TGTGCCAGCAGCAGACTAGGGGTGCACTATTTT | CASSRLGVHYF
TRBD1 | NA | TRBJ2-2 | TRBV7-2 | TGTGCCAGCAGCCCCCGGGACAGGGTTATCGGGGAGCTGTTTTTT | CASSPRDRVIGELFF
TRBD2 | few | TRBJ2-4 | TRBV7-8 | TGTGCCAGCAGCCGAGGGACTAGCGGGAGAGTAGCCAAAAACATTCAGTACTTC | CASSRGTSGRVAKNIQYF
TRBD2 | once | TRBJ2-5 | TRBV11-2 | TGTGCCAGCAGCCGAAGGCGGACTAGCGGTACGGAGACCCAGTACTTC | CASSRRRTSGTETQYF
NA | NA | TRBJ2-6 | TRBV18 | TGTGCCAGCTCACCAGGGCGCCAATCTGGGGCCAACGTCCTGACTTTC | CASSPGRQSGANVLTF
NA | NA | TRBJ1-5 | TRBV6-6 | TGTGCCAGCTCACCAGGGAGCAATCAGCCCCAGCATTTT | CASSPGSNQPQHF
TRBD2 | NA | TRBJ2-1 | TRBV7-2 | TGTGCCAGCAGCTTAGCGAGCGGGAGTACCTACAATGAGCAGTTCTTC | CASSLASGSTYNEQFF
NA | NA | TRBJ2-7 | TRBV14 | TGTGCCAGCAGCCGGGGCGGCAGCCGAAACATCTACGAGCAGTACTTC | CASSRGGSRNIYEQYF
NA | NA | TRBJ2-1 | TRBV4-3 | TGCGCCAGCAGCCGCGGGCGGGAGCAGTTCTTC | CASSRGREQFF
NA | once | TRBJ2-6 | TRBV11-2 | TGTGCCAGCAGCCCCGGTGTGCAGGTCAGCCCGGCTTTC | CASSPGVQVSPAF
NA | NA | TRBJ2-2 | TRBV19 | TGTGCCAGTAGCGAGGGGGGGGCCGGGGAGCTGTTTTTT | CASSEGGAGELFF
TRBD1 | NA | TRBJ1-4 | TRBV20-1 | TGCAGTGCTAGTCCCGGGACAGGAGAAAAACTGTTTTTT | CSASPGTGEKLFF
TRBD1 | NA | TRBJ1-5 | TRBV28 | TGTGCCAGCAGAGGACAGGGGGCTCAGCCCCAGCATTTT | CASRGQGAQPQHF
NA | NA | TRBJ2-3 | TRBV21-1 | TGTGCCAGCAGCAAAGCAGGGGACAGGGGGCTCTATTATACGCAGTATTTT | CASSKAGDRGLYYTQYF
NA | NA | TRBJ1-2 | TRBV7-2 | TGTGCCAGCACACCCGGGCGGGACTATGGCTACACCTTC | CASTPGRDYGYTF
TRBD1 | NA | TRBJ2-1 | TRBV2 | TGTGCCGGGACAGGGTACAATGAGCAGTTCTTC | CAGTGYNEQFF
TRBD1 | NA | TRBJ2-3 | TRBV5-1 | TGCGCCAGCAGCCGATCTAACAGGGGGCGGACAGATACGCAGTATTTT | CASSRSNRGRTDTQYF
TRBD1 | NA | TRBJ2-1 | TRBV28 | TGTGCCAGCAGTGTGTCAGGGGGCCTCTATGAGCAGTTCTTC | CASSVSGGLYEQFF
TRBD1 | NA | TRBJ2-7 | TRBV30 | TGTGCCTGGAGTCCCATTTCGGGACAGGAAGTCCACGAGCAGTACTTC | CAWSPISGQEVHEQYF
NA | few | TRBJ2-7 | TRBV7-2 | TGTGCCAGCAGCGCTAGCGTTGCCAACTACGAGCAGTACTTC | CASSASVANYEQYF
TRBD1 | NA | TRBJ2-7 | TRBV4-2 | TGTGCCAGCAGCCAAGTGGCCGGGACAGGGGGCGCCGCGGGAACCTACGAGCAGTACTTC | CASSQVAGTGGAAGTYEQYF
TRBD2 | NA | TRBJ2-7 | TRBV6-5 | TGTGCCAGCAGAGGACTAGCGGGAGTTATCAACGAGCAGTACTTC | CASRGLAGVINEQYF
TRBD1 | NA | TRBJ2-2 | TRBV7-2 | TGTGCCAGCAGCTTAATAGGGGGCAAGGGCGGGGAGCTGTTTTTT | CASSLIGGKGGELFF
NA | NA | TRBJ1-2 | TRBV5-4 | TGTGCCAGCCTCTCCGCGGGTAACTATGGCTACACCTTC | CASLSAGNYGYTF
TRBD2 | NA | TRBJ2-1 | TRBV5-1 | TGCGCCAGCAGCTTGGGGGGGACTAGCGGCTACAATGAGCAGTTCTTC | CASSLGGTSGYNEQFF
TRBD2 | few | TRBJ2-1 | TRBV4-1 | TGCGCCAGCAGCCAAGGAGGGTTGGTTGGGACTAGACTCAATGAGCAGTTCTTC | CASSQGGLVGTRLNEQFF